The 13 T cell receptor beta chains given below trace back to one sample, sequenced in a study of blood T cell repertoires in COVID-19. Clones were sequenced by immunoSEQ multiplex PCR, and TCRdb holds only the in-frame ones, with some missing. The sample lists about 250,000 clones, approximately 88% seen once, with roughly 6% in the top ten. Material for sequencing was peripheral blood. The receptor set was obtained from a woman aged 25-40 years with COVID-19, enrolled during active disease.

CDR3 in DNA: TGTGCCAGTAGTATAAACAGCATAACCACCGGGGAGCTGTTTTTT. Translating gives CASSINSITTGELFF. This sequence joins TRBV19 and TRBJ2-2; no clear D gene. The CDR3 spans 15 residues. Germline CDR1 reads LNHDA; CDR2 reads SQIVND (reference sequence). Trimming left V 2 bases short and J 4 bases short, with 11 bases between.

The CDR3 DNA reads as TGTGCCAGCACTAGAGGCTTTAGCGGGGCACCCTACGAGCAGTACGTC. Amino acid sequence: CASTRGFSGAPYEQYV. The chain joins TRBV6-4 to TRBJ2-7, with 8 positions matching TRBD2. After removal of 7 bases from V and 2 bases from J, the junction contained 13 bases not matched to a gene. Germline-derived CDR1 and CDR2 are MRHNA and SNTAGT. CDR3 size: 16 residues.

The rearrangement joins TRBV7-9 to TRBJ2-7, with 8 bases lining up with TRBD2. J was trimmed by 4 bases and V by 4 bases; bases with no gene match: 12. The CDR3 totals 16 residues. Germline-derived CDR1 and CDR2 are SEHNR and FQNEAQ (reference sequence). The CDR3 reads CASSSTHGGAWYEQYF. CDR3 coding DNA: TGTGCCAGCAGCTCCACCCACGGGGGGGCCTGGTACGAGCAGTACTTC.

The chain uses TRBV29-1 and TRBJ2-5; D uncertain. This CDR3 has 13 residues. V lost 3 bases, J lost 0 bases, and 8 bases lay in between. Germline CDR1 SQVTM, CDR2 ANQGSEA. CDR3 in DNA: TGCAGCGTTGATTCCAGTTACCAAGAGACCCAGTACTTC. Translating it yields CSVDSSYQETQYF.

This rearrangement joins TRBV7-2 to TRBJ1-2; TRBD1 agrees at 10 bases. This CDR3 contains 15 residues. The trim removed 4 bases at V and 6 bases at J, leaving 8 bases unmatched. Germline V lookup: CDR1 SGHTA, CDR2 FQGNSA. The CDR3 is CASSSYRTGGNGYTF. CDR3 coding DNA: TGTGCCAGCAGCTCCTATAGGACAGGGGGGAATGGCTACACCTTC.

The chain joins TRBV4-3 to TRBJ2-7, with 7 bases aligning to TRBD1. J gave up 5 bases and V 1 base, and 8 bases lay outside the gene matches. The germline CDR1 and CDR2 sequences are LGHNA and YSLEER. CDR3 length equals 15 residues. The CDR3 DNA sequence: TGCGCCAGCAGCCAAGGAAAGGGGGCGCCTCACGAGCAGTACTTC. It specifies CASSQGKGAPHEQYF.

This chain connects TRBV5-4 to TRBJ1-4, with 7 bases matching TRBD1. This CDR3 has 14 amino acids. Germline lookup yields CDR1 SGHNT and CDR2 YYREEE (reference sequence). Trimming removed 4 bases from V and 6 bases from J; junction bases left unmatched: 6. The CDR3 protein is CASSLGTADEKLFF. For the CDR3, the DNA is TGTGCCAGCAGCCTCGGGACAGCGGATGAAAAACTGTTTTTT.

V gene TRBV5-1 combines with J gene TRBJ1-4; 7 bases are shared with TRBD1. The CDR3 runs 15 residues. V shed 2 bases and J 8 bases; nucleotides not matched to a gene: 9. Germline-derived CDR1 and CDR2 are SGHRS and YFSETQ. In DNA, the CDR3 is TGCGCCAGCAGCTTTGGGGACAGAGAAAGGGAAAAACTGTTTTTT. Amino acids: CASSFGDREREKLFF.

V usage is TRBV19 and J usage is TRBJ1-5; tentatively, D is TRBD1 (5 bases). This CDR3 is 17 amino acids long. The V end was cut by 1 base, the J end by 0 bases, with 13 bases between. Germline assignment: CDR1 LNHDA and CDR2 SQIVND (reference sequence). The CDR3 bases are TGTGCCAGTAGTATAGGTGGGCCAGGGATTAGCAATCAGCCCCAGCATTTT. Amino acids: CASSIGGPGISNQPQHF. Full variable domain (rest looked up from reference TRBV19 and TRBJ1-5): DGGITQSPKYLFRKEGQNVTLSCEQNLNHDAMYWYRQDPGQGLRLIYYSQIVNDFQKGDIAEGYSVSREKKESFPLTVTSAQKNPTAFYLCASSIGGPGISNQPQHFGDGTRLSIL.

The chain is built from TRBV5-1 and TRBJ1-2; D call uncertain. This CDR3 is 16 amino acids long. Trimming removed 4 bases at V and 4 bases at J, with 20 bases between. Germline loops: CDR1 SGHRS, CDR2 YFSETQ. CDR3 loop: CASSPPWSQVPYGYTF. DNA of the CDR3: TGCGCCAGCAGCCCTCCTTGGTCCCAGGTCCCCTATGGCTACACCTTC. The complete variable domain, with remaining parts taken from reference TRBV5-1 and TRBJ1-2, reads KAGVTQTPRYLIKTRGQQVTLSCSPISGHRSVSWYQQTPGQGLQFLFEYFSETQRNKGNFPGRFSGRQFSNSRSEMNVSTLELGDSALYLCASSPPWSQVPYGYTFGSGTRLTVV.

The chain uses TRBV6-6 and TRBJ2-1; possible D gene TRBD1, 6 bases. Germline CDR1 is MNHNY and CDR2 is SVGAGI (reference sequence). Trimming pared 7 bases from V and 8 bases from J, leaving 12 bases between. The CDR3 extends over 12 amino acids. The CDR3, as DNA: TGTGCCAGCACCCCCCAGGGGTATGAGCAGTTCTTC. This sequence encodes CASTPQGYEQFF.

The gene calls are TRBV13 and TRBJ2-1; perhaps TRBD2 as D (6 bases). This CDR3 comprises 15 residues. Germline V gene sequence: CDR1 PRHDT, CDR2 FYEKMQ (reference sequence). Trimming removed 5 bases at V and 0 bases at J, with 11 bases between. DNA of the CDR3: TGTGCCAGCAGCAATCTAGCGAGCTCCTACAATGAGCAGTTCTTC. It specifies CASSNLASSYNEQFF.

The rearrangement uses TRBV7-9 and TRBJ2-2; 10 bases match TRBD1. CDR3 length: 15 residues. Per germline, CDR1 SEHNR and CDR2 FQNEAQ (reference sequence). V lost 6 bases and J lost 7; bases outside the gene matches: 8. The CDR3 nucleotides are TGTGCCAGCAGACGCGGGACAGGGGCAGGCGGGGAGCTGTTTTTT. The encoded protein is CASRRGTGAGGELFF.